This TCR beta chain was recorded in a study of identical twins. Points from the study as a whole: Conclusions relied on cross-sectional statistical analysis, not following the same donors. Out-of-frame alpha sequences common to twins exhibited an excess of low generation probability. Zero-insertion findings could be partly confounded by invariant cells (MAIT and iNKT cells).

Trimming stripped 4 bases from V and 8 bases from J, with 11 bases between. The CDR3 has 13 residues. MiXCR, applied by TCRdb to the 5' RACE reads, yields one record per CDR3 protein. Of about 340,000 distinct CDR3 sequences detected, approximately 8.8% appear once; the ten largest clones hold under 9.5%. Remarks on this clonotype: What it binds is unknown.

The origin of this receptor is a woman in her forties or fifties in good health. The chain employs TRBV12-3 or TRBV12-4 and TRBJ2-2, with D perhaps TRBD1 (5 bases). Sequences were obtained from naive T cells sorted from blood. For the CDR3, the DNA is TGTGCCAGCAGTTCCTCCGGACATGGGGAGCTGTTTTTT. Encoded protein: CASSSSGHGELFF.